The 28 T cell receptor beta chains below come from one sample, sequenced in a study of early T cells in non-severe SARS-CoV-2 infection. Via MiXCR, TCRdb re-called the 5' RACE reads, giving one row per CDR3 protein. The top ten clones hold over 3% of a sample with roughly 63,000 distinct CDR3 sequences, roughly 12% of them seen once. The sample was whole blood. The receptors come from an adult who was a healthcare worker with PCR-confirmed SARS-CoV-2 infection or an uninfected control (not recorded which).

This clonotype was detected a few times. As DNA, the CDR3 is TGTGCCAGCAGCTTAATCGTCGACGGGGAGCTGTTTTTT. It codes for CASSLIVDGELFF. The rearrangement uses TRBV7-8 and TRBJ2-2, with D hard to call. CDR3 size: 13 residues. Germline-derived CDR1 and CDR2 are SGHVS and FQNEAQ. Trimming shortened V by 2 bases and J by 7 bases, and 8 bases separated the two germline ends.

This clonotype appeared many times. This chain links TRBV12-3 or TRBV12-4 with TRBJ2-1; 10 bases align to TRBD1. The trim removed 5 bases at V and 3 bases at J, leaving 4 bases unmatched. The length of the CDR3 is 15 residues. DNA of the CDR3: TGTGCCAGCAGTCCGACAGGGGGCTTCTACAATGAGCAGTTCTTC. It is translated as CASSPTGGFYNEQFF.

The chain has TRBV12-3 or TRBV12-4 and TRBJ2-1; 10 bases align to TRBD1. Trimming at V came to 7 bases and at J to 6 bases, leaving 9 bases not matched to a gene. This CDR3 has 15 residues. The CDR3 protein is CASTRTGTGANEQFF. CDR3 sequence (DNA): TGTGCCAGCACTCGAACCGGGACAGGGGCCAATGAGCAGTTCTTC.

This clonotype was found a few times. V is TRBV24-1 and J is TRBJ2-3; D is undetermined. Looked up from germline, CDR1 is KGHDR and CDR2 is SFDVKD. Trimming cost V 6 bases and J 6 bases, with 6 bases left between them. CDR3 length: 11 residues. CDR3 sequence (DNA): TGTGCCACCAGTACCCAGGATACGCAGTATTTT. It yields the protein CATSTQDTQYF.

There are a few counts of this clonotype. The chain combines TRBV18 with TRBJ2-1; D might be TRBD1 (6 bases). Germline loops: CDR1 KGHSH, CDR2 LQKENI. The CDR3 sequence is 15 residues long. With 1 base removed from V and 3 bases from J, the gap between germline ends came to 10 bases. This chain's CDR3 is CASSPRGPGYNEQFF. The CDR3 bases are TGTGCCAGCTCACCACGGGGGCCGGGCTACAATGAGCAGTTCTTC. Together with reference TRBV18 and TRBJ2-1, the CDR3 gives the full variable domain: NAGVMQNPRHLVRRRGQEARLRCSPMKGHSHVYWYRQLPEEGLKFMVYLQKENIIDESGMPKERFSAEFPKEGPSILRIQQVVRGDSAAYFCASSPRGPGYNEQFFGPGTRLTVL.

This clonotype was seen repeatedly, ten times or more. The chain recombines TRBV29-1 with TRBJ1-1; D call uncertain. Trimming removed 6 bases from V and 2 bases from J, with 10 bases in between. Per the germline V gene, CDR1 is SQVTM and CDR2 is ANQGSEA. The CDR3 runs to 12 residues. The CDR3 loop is CSVPTINTEAFF. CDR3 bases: TGCAGCGTGCCGACAATTAACACTGAAGCTTTCTTT.

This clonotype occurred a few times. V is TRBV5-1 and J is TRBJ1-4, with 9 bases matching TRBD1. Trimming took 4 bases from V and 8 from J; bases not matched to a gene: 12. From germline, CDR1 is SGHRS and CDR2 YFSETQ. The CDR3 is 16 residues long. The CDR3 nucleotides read TGCGCCAGCAGCCTCCAGCCGGGACAGGGAAGAGAAAAACTGTTTTTT. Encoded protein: CASSLQPGQGREKLFF.

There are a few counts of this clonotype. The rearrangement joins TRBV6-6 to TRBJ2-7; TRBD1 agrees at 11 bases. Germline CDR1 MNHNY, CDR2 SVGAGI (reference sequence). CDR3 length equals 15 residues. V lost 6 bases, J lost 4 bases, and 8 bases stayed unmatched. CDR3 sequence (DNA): TGTGCCAGCAGACCCACCGGGACAGGGGGGTACGAGCAGTACTTC. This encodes CASRPTGTGGYEQYF.

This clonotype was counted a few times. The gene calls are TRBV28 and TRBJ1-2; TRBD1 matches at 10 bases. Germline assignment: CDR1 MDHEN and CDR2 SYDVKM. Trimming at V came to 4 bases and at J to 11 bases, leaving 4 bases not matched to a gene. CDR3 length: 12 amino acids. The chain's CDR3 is CASSSPGQGYTF. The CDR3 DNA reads TGTGCCAGCAGTTCCCCGGGACAGGGGTACACCTTC.

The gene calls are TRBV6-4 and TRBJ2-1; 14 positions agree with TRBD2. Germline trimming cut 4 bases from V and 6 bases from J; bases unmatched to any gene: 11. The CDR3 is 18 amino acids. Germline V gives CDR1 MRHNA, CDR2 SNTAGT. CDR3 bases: TGTGCCAGCAGTGCTGAGTGGACTAGCGGGAGGTCCGTCAATGAGCAGTTCTTC. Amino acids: CASSAEWTSGRSVNEQFF.

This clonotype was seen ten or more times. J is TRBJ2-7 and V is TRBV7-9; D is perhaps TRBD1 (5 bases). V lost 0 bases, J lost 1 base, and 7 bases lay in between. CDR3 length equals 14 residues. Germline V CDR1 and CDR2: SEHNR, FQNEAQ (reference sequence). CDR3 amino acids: CASSLAGRSYEQYF. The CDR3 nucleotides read TGTGCCAGCAGCTTAGCGGGGCGATCCTACGAGCAGTACTTC.

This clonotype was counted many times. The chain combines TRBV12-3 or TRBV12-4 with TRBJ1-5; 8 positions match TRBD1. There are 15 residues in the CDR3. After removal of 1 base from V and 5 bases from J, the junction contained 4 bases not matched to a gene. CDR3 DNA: TGTGCCAGCAGTTTAGGCAGGGGGCGCGATCAGCCCCAGCATTTT. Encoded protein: CASSLGRGRDQPQHF.

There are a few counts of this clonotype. The CDR3 sequence: CASIRTSGYYEQYF. In DNA form, the CDR3 reads TGTGCCAGCATCCGGACTAGCGGCTACTACGAGCAGTACTTC. The chain is built from TRBV6-2 or TRBV6-3 and TRBJ2-7; 10 bases fit TRBD2. Per germline, CDR1 MNHEY and CDR2 SVGEGT. J was trimmed by 3 bases and V by 7 bases; bases with no gene match: 6. The CDR3 is 14 amino acids.

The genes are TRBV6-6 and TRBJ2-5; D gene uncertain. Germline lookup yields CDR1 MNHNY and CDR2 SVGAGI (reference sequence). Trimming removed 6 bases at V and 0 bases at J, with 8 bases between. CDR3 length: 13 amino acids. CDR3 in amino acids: CASSPQNQETQYF. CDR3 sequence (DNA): TGTGCCAGCAGCCCACAGAACCAAGAGACCCAGTACTTC.

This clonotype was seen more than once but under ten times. The CDR3 coding sequence is TGCAGTGCCCTGCGGAGGGGCGAGGATAGCAATCAGCCCCAGCATTTT. Its translation: CSALRRGEDSNQPQHF. The chain is built from TRBV20-1 and TRBJ1-5; a weak D match, TRBD1 (5 bases). The CDR3 sequence is 16 residues long. From germline, CDR1 is DFQATT and CDR2 SNEGSKA (reference sequence). The V and J ends lost 6 bases and 0 bases respectively, with 18 bases between them.

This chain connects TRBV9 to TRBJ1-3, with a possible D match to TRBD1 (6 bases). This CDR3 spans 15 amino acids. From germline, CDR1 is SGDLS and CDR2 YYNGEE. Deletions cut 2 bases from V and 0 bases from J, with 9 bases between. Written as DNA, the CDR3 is TGTGCCAGCAGCGTCGGACAGCGCTCTGGAAACACCATATATTTT. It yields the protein CASSVGQRSGNTIYF.

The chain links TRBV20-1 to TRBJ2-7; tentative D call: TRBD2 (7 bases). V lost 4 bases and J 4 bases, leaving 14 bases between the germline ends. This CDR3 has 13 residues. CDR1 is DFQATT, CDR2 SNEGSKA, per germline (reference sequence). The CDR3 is CSANRGGRYEQYF. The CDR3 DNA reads TGCAGTGCTAATAGGGGGGGCAGATACGAGCAGTACTTC.

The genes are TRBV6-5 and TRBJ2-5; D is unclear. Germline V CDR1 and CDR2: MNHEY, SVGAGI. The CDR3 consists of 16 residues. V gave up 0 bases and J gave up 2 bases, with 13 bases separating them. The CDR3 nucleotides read TGTGCCAGCAGTTACTCGATAGTTCAGAAGCAAGAGACCCAGTACTTC. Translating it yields CASSYSIVQKQETQYF.

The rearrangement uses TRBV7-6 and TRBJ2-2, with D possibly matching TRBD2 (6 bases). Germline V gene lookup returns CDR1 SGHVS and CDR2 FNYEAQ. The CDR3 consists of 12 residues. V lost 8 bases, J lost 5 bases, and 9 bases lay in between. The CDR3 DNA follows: TGTGCCAGCGGAGGGGTAACCGGGGAGCTGTTTTTT. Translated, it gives CASGGVTGELFF.

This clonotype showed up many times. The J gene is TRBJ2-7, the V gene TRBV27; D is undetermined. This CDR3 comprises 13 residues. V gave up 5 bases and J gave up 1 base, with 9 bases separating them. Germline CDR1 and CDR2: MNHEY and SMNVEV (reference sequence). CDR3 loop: CASSQTRSYEQYF. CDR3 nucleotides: TGTGCCAGCAGTCAGACAAGATCCTACGAGCAGTACTTC.

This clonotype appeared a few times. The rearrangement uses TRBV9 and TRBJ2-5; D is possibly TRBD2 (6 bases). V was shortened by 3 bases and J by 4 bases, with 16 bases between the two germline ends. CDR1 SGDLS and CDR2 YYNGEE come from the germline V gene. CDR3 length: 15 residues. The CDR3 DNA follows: TGTGCCAGCAGCGCAGGAGGGGTTTTACGAGAGACCCAGTACTTC. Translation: CASSAGGVLRETQYF. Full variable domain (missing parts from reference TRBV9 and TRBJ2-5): DSGVTQTPKHLITATGQRVTLRCSPRSGDLSVYWYQQSLDQGLQFLIQYYNGEERAKGNILERFSAQQFPDLHSELNLSSLELGDSALYFCASSAGGVLRETQYFGPGTRLLVL.

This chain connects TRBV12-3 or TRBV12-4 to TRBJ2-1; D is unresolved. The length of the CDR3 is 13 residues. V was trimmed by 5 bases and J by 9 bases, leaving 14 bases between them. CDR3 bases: TGTGCCAGCAGTCCGCTATCCGGACCTGAGCAGTTCTTC. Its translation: CASSPLSGPEQFF.

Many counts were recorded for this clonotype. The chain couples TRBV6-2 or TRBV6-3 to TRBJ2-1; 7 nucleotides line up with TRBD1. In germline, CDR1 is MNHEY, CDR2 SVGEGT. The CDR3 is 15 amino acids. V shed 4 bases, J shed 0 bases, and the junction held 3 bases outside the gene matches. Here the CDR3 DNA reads TGTGCCAGCAGTTTCAGGGGGAGCTCCTACAATGAGCAGTTCTTC. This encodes CASSFRGSSYNEQFF.

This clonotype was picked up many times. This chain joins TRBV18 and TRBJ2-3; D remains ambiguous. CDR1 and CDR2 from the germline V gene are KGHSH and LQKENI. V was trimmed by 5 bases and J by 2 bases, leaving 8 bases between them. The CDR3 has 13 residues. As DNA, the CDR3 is TGTGCCAGCTCATCTACTACCACAGATACGCAGTATTTT. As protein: CASSSTTTDTQYF. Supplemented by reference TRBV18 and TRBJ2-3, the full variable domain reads NAGVMQNPRHLVRRRGQEARLRCSPMKGHSHVYWYRQLPEEGLKFMVYLQKENIIDESGMPKERFSAEFPKEGPSILRIQQVVRGDSAAYFCASSSTTTDTQYFGPGTRLTVL.

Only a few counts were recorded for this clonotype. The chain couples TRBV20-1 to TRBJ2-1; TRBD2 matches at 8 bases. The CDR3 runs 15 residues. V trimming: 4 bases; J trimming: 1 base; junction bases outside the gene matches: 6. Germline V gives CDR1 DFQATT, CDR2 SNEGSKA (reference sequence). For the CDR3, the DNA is TGCAGTGCTATCGGGAGGGCCCATTCCTACAATGAGCAGTTCTTC. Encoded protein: CSAIGRAHSYNEQFF.

CDR3 protein: CASSPLRTIAGGPNTGELFF. CDR3 bases: TGTGCCAGCAGCCCTCTCCGAACGATAGCGGGAGGCCCGAACACCGGGGAGCTGTTTTTT. V and J are TRBV11-2 and TRBJ2-2; 10 bases are a match to TRBD2. With V trimmed by 5 bases and J by 0 bases, 15 bases remained unmatched. The CDR3 sequence is 20 residues long. CDR1 and CDR2 from the germline V gene are SGHAT and FQNNGV.

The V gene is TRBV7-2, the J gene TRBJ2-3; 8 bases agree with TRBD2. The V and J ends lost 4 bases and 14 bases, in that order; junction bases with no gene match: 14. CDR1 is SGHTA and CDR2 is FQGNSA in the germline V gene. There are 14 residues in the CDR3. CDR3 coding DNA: TGTGCCAGCAGCTCGGGACTAGGGGCGGCCCGACGGTATTTT. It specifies CASSSGLGAARRYF.

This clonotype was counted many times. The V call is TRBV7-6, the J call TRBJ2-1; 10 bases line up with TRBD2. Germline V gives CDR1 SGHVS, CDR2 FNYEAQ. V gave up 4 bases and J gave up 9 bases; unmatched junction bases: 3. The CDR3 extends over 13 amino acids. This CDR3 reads CASSSSGSAEQFF. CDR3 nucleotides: TGTGCCAGCAGCTCTAGCGGGAGTGCTGAGCAGTTCTTC.